This passage covers 7 T cell receptor beta chains from one sample sequenced in a study of blood T cell repertoires in COVID-19. The table came from immunoSEQ multiplex PCR; TCRdb's copy has only in-frame clones and leaves some out. The sample holds about 480,000 clones, approximately 88% seen once. The sample taken for sequencing was PBMCs or T cells enriched from blood (not recorded which). The receptors originated from a woman aged 40-49 years who had recovered from COVID-19.

The chain couples TRBV25-1 to TRBJ1-6; no reliable D call. The germline V gene has CDR1 MGHDK and CDR2 SYGVNS. CDR3 length: 14 residues. The ends were cut back, 5 bases at V and 10 bases at J, with 15 bases in the middle. CDR3 in DNA: TGTGCCAGCAGTCTTATTTTTCAGAAGTCACCCCTCCACTTT. Its translation is CASSLIFQKSPLHF.

This chain uses TRBV19 with TRBJ2-7; the D is unclear. The germline gives CDR1 LNHDA, CDR2 SQIVND (reference sequence). The CDR3 covers 14 residues. Trimming removed 6 bases at V and 6 bases at J, with 18 bases between. Here the CDR3 reads CASSDLSRRGEQYF. The CDR3 region has the DNA TGTGCCAGTAGCGATCTTTCTCGGCGCGGCGAGCAGTACTTC.

The V and J genes are TRBV29-1 and TRBJ2-1, with 13 positions matching TRBD2. V lost 6 bases and J lost 9; bases outside the gene matches: 14. Germline V gene data show CDR1 as SQVTM and CDR2 as ANQGSEA. The CDR3 consists of 16 residues. The CDR3 sequence: CSVHRLAGGPGGEQFF. The CDR3 region has the DNA TGCAGCGTACATAGACTAGCGGGAGGTCCTGGTGGTGAGCAGTTCTTC.

The rearrangement uses TRBV6-2 or TRBV6-3 and TRBJ2-3; TRBD1 matches 7 bases. This CDR3 is 16 amino acids long. Germline V gene lookup returns CDR1 MNHEY and CDR2 SVGEGT. V was pared by 5 bases and J by 1 base, with 9 bases of the junction left unmatched. CDR3 in amino acids: CASSRPGGSGTDTQYF. For the CDR3, the DNA is TGTGCCAGCAGTAGGCCAGGGGGTTCAGGCACAGATACGCAGTATTTT.

The rearrangement uses TRBV19 and TRBJ2-1, with D possibly being TRBD1 (5 bases). The V end was cut by 3 bases, the J end by 0 bases, with 18 bases between. Germline V lookup: CDR1 LNHDA, CDR2 SQIVND (reference sequence). CDR3 size: 18 residues. The CDR3 sequence is CASSIRQTNWGSYNEQFF. The CDR3 coding sequence is TGTGCCAGTAGTATTAGACAGACCAACTGGGGCTCCTACAATGAGCAGTTCTTC.

This chain joins TRBV4-3 and TRBJ2-7; tentative D call: TRBD1 (6 bases). Trimming stripped 0 bases from V and 4 bases from J, with 10 bases between. Germline V gene lookup returns CDR1 LGHNA and CDR2 YSLEER. The CDR3 is 14 amino acids. CDR3 amino acids: CASSQEGGSYEQYF. The CDR3 coding sequence is TGCGCCAGCAGCCAAGAAGGGGGTTCTTACGAGCAGTACTTC.

This sequence joins TRBV5-1 and TRBJ1-2; 7 bases align to TRBD1. CDR1 is SGHRS, CDR2 YFSETQ, per germline. CDR3 length: 17 amino acids. V lost 2 bases, J lost 6 bases, and 16 bases stayed unmatched. CDR3 amino acids: CASSFRQGVGRRDGYTF. The CDR3 DNA sequence: TGCGCCAGCAGCTTCCGACAGGGCGTCGGGAGACGAGATGGCTACACCTTC.